Below, 9 T cell receptor beta chains from the same sample are listed, as sequenced in a study of CD8+ T cells in alopecia areata (dated by TCRdb to the late 2010s). Receptor libraries were prepared by the immunoSEQ multiplex PCR assay. RNA was extracted from all samples and reverse transcribed into cDNA as template for TCR sequencing. This is the immuneACCESS table as TCRdb keeps it, with only in-frame sequences that have V and J called. A part of the clones is gone; compared with another copy, unresolved V genes explain less than half, and the rest is unexplained. This sample has some 210,000 clones in its table, and approximately 67% of those were observed once. Jointly, the top ten make up 1% to 1.5% of the sample. The treatment or condition label for this specimen denotes: oral pan-JAK inhibitor, 5-10 mg twice daily. Here the sequenced sample was CD4+ T cells sorted from blood, taken at approximately week 44, from a patient treated with tofacitinib. The receptors originated from a human donor with alopecia areata.

This clone was detected a few times. The CDR3 DNA sequence: TGTGCCTGGAACCGGCCGACCATAAGGCCTGAAGCTTTCTTT. As protein: CAWNRPTIRPEAFF. The gene calls are TRBV30 and TRBJ1-1; D not resolved. CDR3 length equals 14 residues. Germline values: CDR1 GTSNPN, CDR2 SVGIG (reference sequence). The V end lost 4 bases, the J end lost 6 bases, and 18 bases lay between the germline ends.

The sample holds one count of this clone. The CDR3 sequence is CASSIQPGVPDTQYF. CDR3 DNA sequence: TGTGCCAGCAGCATTCAACCGGGGGTTCCAGATACGCAGTATTTT. The J gene is TRBJ2-3, the V gene TRBV7-3; a possible D gene is TRBD2 (6 bases). This CDR3 comprises 15 residues. Looked up from germline, CDR1 is SGHTA and CDR2 is FQGTGA. V shed 5 bases and J shed 4 bases, with 16 bases lying between them.

V gene TRBV18 combines with J gene TRBJ1-2; TRBD1 aligns across 8 bases. Germline lookup yields CDR1 KGHSH and CDR2 LQKENI. CDR3 size: 16 residues. Trimming took 4 bases from V and 6 from J; bases not matched to a gene: 13. This CDR3 is CASSHPGQVLKDGYTF. For the CDR3, the DNA is TGTGCCAGCTCACATCCGGGACAGGTACTTAAGGATGGCTACACCTTC.

This chain uses TRBV9 with TRBJ2-3; D gene ambiguous. The CDR3 is made up of 14 amino acids. Germline V lookup: CDR1 SGDLS, CDR2 YYNGEE. V shed 4 bases and J shed 0 bases, with 9 bases lying between them. The CDR3 DNA sequence: TGTGCCAGCAGCCCCACGTGGAGCACAGATACGCAGTATTTT. Amino acid sequence: CASSPTWSTDTQYF.

The chain links TRBV30 to TRBJ1-1, with D perhaps TRBD1 (5 bases). The CDR3 contains 11 residues. Germline-derived CDR1 and CDR2 are GTSNPN and SVGIG (reference sequence). The V and J ends lost 3 bases and 7 bases respectively, with 9 bases between them. CDR3 bases: TGTGCCTGGAGGGATACAGGTGAAGCTTTCTTT. As protein: CAWRDTGEAFF.

This clone has a handful of counts. This sample includes further DNA sequences coding for the same CDR3. The chain links TRBV7-9 to TRBJ1-2, with 9 bases matching TRBD1. CDR3 length equals 13 residues. Germline V lookup: CDR1 SEHNR, CDR2 FQNEAQ (reference sequence). V dropped 5 bases and J dropped 5; count of bases not matched to a gene: 3. The CDR3 protein is CASSPGTGYGYTF. CDR3 bases: TGTGCCAGCAGCCCCGGGACAGGGTATGGCTACACCTTC. Full variable domain (rest looked up from reference TRBV7-9 and TRBJ1-2): DTGVSQNPRHKITKRGQNVTFRCDPISEHNRLYWYRQTLGQGPEFLTYFQNEAQLEKSRLLSDRFSAERPKGSFSTLEIQRTEQGDSAMYLCASSPGTGYGYTFGSGTRLTVV.

This clone was seen a handful of times. The chain combines TRBV6-5 with TRBJ2-7, with 8 bases that match TRBD1. V shed 7 bases, J shed 7 bases, and the junction held 12 bases outside the gene matches. Germline-derived CDR1 and CDR2 are MNHEY and SVGAGI. The CDR3 covers 14 residues. CDR3 DNA: TGTGCCAGCACCTCCGGGACAGGTCGTGGAGAGCAGTACTTC. Translating it yields CASTSGTGRGEQYF.

The V call is TRBV6-1, the J call TRBJ2-7; D perhaps matches TRBD1 (5 bases). CDR1 and CDR2 (germline): MNHNS, SASEGT. This CDR3 is built from 12 residues. V was shortened by 6 bases and J by 5 bases, with 11 bases between the two germline ends. CDR3 DNA: TGTGCCAGCAGCCGGACAATCCACGAGCAGTACTTC. Protein product: CASSRTIHEQYF.

The chain carries TRBV4-3 and TRBJ2-3; D possibly corresponds to TRBD2 (5 bases). From germline, CDR1 is LGHNA and CDR2 YSLEER. The CDR3 consists of 13 residues. V dropped 5 bases and J dropped 6 bases, with 12 bases sitting between them. CDR3 region: CASSTRVRDTQYF. CDR3 DNA sequence: TGCGCCAGCAGCACGCGGGTTAGGGATACGCAGTATTTT.